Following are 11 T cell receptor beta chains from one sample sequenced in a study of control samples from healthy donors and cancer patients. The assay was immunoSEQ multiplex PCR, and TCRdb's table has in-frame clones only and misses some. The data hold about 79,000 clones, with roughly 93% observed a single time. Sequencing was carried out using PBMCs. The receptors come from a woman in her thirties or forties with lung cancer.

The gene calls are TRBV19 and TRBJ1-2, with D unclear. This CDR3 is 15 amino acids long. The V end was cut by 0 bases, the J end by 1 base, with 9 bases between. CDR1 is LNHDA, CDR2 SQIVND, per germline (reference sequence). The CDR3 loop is CASSIEGGGNYGYTF. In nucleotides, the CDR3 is TGTGCCAGTAGTATAGAAGGAGGAGGTAACTATGGCTACACCTTC.

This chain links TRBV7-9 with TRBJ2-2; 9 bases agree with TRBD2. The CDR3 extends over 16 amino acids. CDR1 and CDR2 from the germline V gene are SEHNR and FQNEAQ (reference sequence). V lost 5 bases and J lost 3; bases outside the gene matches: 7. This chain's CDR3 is CASSPRRGGYTGELFF. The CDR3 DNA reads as TGTGCCAGCAGCCCCCGGCGGGGGGGGTACACCGGGGAGCTGTTTTTT. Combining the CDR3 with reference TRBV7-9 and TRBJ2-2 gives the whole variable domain DTGVSQNPRHKITKRGQNVTFRCDPISEHNRLYWYRQTLGQGPEFLTYFQNEAQLEKSRLLSDRFSAERPKGSFSTLEIQRTEQGDSAMYLCASSPRRGGYTGELFFGEGSRLTVL.

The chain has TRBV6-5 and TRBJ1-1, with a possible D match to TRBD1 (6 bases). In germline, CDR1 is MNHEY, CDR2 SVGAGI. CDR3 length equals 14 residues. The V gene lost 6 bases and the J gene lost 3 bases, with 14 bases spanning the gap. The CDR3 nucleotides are TGTGCCAGCAGACCGCAGGGGATCTACACTGAAGCTTTCTTT. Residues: CASRPQGIYTEAFF.

CDR3 in amino acids: CASSLFDRGRMGEETQYF. The CDR3 DNA sequence: TGTGCCAGCAGCTTATTTGATAGGGGTCGCATGGGAGAAGAGACCCAGTACTTC. The V call is TRBV13, the J call TRBJ2-5; either TRBD1 or TRBD2 may supply D (5 bases each). V gave up 2 bases and J gave up 3 bases, with 22 bases separating them. The CDR3 loop spans 18 amino acids. Germline CDR1 is PRHDT and CDR2 is FYEKMQ (reference sequence).

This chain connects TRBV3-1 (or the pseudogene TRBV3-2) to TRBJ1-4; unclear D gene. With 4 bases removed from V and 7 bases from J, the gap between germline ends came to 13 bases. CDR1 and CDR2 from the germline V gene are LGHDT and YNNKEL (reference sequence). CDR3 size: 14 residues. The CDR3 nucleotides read TGTGCCAGCAGCCCCGGGGAGGGCGGTGAAAAACTGTTTTTT. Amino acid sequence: CASSPGEGGEKLFF.

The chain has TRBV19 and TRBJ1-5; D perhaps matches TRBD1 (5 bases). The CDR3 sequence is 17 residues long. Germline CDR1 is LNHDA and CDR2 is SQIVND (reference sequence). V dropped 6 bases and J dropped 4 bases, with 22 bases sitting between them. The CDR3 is CASSPTTGLGRNQPQHF. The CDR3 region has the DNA TGTGCCAGTAGCCCCACAACGGGACTAGGGAGGAATCAGCCCCAGCATTTT.

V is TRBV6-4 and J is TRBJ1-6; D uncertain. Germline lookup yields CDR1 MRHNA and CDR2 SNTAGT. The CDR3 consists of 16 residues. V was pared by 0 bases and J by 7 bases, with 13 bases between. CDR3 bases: TGTGCCAGCAGTGACTCGAAGACGGACTACAATTCACCCCTCCACTTT. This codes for CASSDSKTDYNSPLHF.

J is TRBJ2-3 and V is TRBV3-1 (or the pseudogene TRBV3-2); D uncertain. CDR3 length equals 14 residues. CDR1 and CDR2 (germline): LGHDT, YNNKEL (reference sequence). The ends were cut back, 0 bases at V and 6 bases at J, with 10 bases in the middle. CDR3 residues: CASSQEDGSDTQYF. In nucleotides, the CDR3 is TGTGCCAGCAGCCAAGAAGACGGCTCGGATACGCAGTATTTT.

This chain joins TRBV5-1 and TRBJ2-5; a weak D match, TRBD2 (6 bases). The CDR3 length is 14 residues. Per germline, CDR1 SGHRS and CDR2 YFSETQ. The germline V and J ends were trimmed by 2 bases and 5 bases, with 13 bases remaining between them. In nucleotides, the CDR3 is TGCGCCAGCAGCTTTACTAGCCCGATCGAGACCCAGTACTTC. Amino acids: CASSFTSPIETQYF.

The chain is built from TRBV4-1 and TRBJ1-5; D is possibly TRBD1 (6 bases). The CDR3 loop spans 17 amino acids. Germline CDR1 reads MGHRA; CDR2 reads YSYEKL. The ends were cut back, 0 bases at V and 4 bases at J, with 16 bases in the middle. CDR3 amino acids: CASSQDRGGRINQPQHF. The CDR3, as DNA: TGCGCCAGCAGCCAAGATCGGGGGGGCCGCATAAATCAGCCCCAGCATTTT.

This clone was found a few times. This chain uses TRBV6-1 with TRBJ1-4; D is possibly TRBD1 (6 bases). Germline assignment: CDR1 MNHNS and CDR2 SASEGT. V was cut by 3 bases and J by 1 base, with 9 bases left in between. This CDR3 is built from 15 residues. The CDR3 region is CASSDATGTNEKLFF. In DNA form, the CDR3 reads TGTGCCAGCAGTGACGCGACAGGAACTAATGAAAAACTGTTTTTT.